This TCR beta chain emerged from a study of cytomegalovirus exposure and HLA in healthy donors. General study points: Among TCR beta chains, those listed as cytomegalovirus-associated numbered around 180. Reported performance of the classifier showed diagnosis of cytomegalovirus status with high specificity and sensitivity. Analysis was carried out at a later point, and it linked a missense DCLRE1C variant to TCR beta V- and J-gene trimming.

The CDR3 runs to 19 residues. Germline CDR1 and CDR2: SGHVS and FQNEAQ. Unmatched junction bases numbered 13, after V lost 4 bases and J lost 2 bases. To note about this clone: Antigen specificity is unknown.

PCR involved 60 Vbeta and 13 Jbeta primers. Repertoires were generated with immunoSEQ multiplex PCR, while TCRdb's copy carries only in-frame clones and drops some. Of approximately 93,000 clones in the sample, 79% were seen once. This sequence was found in a woman between 35 and 50 years old in good health and CMV-seronegative. The chain has TRBV7-8 and TRBJ2-3, with TRBD2 matching 12 bases. The material sequenced was PBMCs. For the CDR3, the DNA is TGTGCCAGCAGCTCAGGAGTTTTAAGACTAGCGGGGGTCACAGATACGCAGTATTTT. As protein: CASSSGVLRLAGVTDTQYF. Supplemented by reference TRBV7-8 and TRBJ2-3, the full variable domain reads GAGVSQSPRYKVAKRGQDVALRCDPISGHVSLFWYQQALGQGPEFLTYFQNEAQLDKSGLPSDRFFAERPEGSVSTLKIQRTQQEDSAVYLCASSSGVLRLAGVTDTQYFGPGTRLTVL.